These 28 T cell receptor beta chains were sequenced from one sample in a study of T cells after yellow fever vaccination. MiXCR, applied by TCRdb to the 5' RACE reads, yields one record per CDR3 protein. The table shows 620,000 or so distinct CDR3 sequences, with around a sixth occurring only once. The sample in question was PBMCs, obtained 4 to 6 days after the first yellow fever vaccination. These receptors were taken from a man between 18 and 35 years old who received the YFV17D yellow fever vaccine.

The V gene is TRBV3-1, the J gene TRBJ1-1; 9 positions agree with TRBD1. J was trimmed by 5 bases and V by 1 base; bases with no gene match: 2. Germline loops: CDR1 LGHDT, CDR2 YNNKEL (reference sequence). The CDR3 extends over 14 amino acids. This CDR3 is CASSQGTGDTEAFF. In DNA, the CDR3 is TGTGCCAGCAGCCAAGGGACAGGGGATACTGAAGCTTTCTTT.

This clonotype showed up just a few times. V gene TRBV5-1 combines with J gene TRBJ2-2; perhaps TRBD2 as D (5 bases). V dropped 4 bases and J dropped 3 bases, with 13 bases sitting between them. The germline CDR1 and CDR2 sequences are SGHRS and YFSETQ. The length of the CDR3 is 15 residues. The CDR3 loop is CASSPRGFHTGELFF. The CDR3 bases are TGCGCCAGCAGCCCACGCGGGTTTCACACCGGGGAGCTGTTTTTT.

The chain joins TRBV20-1 to TRBJ2-3; D unclear. Germline values: CDR1 DFQATT, CDR2 SNEGSKA (reference sequence). V dropped 0 bases and J dropped 2 bases, with 6 bases sitting between them. The CDR3 runs to 13 residues. This chain's CDR3 is CSAREGYTDTQYF. CDR3 coding DNA: TGCAGTGCTAGAGAGGGTTACACAGATACGCAGTATTTT.

This clonotype was seen a handful of times. The J gene is TRBJ2-5, the V gene TRBV4-2; 9 bases match TRBD2. Germline V gene lookup returns CDR1 LGHNA and CDR2 YNFKEQ. Trimming removed 3 bases from V and 4 bases from J; junction bases left unmatched: 6. The CDR3 runs to 15 residues. The CDR3 sequence: CASSQTSGLVETQYF. In DNA, the CDR3 is TGTGCCAGCAGCCAGACTAGCGGCCTGGTAGAGACCCAGTACTTC.

The sample holds a few counts of this clonotype. V is TRBV11-1 and J is TRBJ2-5, with 12 positions matching TRBD1. This CDR3 comprises 18 residues. Germline V gene sequence: CDR1 SGHAT, CDR2 FQDESV (reference sequence). V shed 1 base and J 4 bases; nucleotides not matched to a gene: 10. The CDR3 protein is CASSLVVFRDRGRETQYF. CDR3 nucleotides: TGTGCCAGCAGCTTAGTGGTCTTTCGGGACAGGGGGCGAGAGACCCAGTACTTC.

The J gene is TRBJ1-1, the V gene TRBV4-3; perhaps TRBD1 as D (6 bases). V lost 5 bases and J lost 0, with 10 bases in between. There are 14 residues in the CDR3. Germline assignment: CDR1 LGHNA and CDR2 YSLEER. CDR3 bases: TGCGCCAGCAGCTCCACAGGGATGAACACTGAAGCTTTCTTT. It is translated as CASSSTGMNTEAFF.

This clonotype was counted between two and nine times. The gene calls are TRBV13 and TRBJ2-7, with D perhaps matching TRBD1 (6 bases). The V gene lost 5 bases and the J gene lost 2 bases, with 19 bases spanning the gap. This CDR3 region has 16 residues. Germline assignment: CDR1 PRHDT and CDR2 FYEKMQ (reference sequence). This CDR3 reads CASSANTGLEAYEQYF. The CDR3 DNA follows: TGTGCCAGCAGCGCCAATACAGGGTTGGAGGCCTACGAGCAGTACTTC.

This rearrangement joins TRBV15 to TRBJ2-2, with 10 bases identical to TRBD1. Per germline, CDR1 LNHNV and CDR2 YYDKDF (reference sequence). V lost 4 bases, J lost 0 bases, and 2 bases stayed unmatched. The CDR3 contains 16 residues. CDR3 in amino acids: CATSIDRGPNTGELFF. For the CDR3, the DNA is TGTGCCACCAGCATAGACAGGGGGCCGAACACCGGGGAGCTGTTTTTT.

The sample holds a few counts of this clonotype. V is TRBV12-3 or TRBV12-4 and J is TRBJ2-1, with 7 bases that match TRBD2. J was trimmed by 4 bases and V by 6 bases; bases with no gene match: 9. The CDR3 length is 15 residues. The CDR3 sequence: CASRALGGGYNEQFF. The CDR3 coding sequence is TGTGCCAGCAGGGCTCTTGGGGGGGGGTACAATGAGCAGTTCTTC.

This clonotype was observed a few times. V and J are TRBV6-2 or TRBV6-3 and TRBJ2-2; TRBD2 matches 9 bases. The germline gives CDR1 MNHEY, CDR2 SVGEGT. The CDR3 consists of 15 residues. V dropped 5 bases and J dropped 6; count of bases not matched to a gene: 7. The CDR3: CASSTAGGRSGELFF. The CDR3 DNA is TGTGCCAGCAGTACGGCGGGGGGGCGATCCGGGGAGCTGTTTTTT.

This clonotype was seen more than once but under ten times. V usage is TRBV20-1 and J usage is TRBJ1-2; D is ambiguous. This CDR3 region has 11 residues. With 5 bases removed from V and 4 bases from J, the gap between germline ends came to 8 bases. The germline CDR1 and CDR2 sequences are DFQATT and SNEGSKA (reference sequence). The CDR3 DNA is TGCAGTGCTCGTCAGAGCTATGGCTACACCTTC. It is translated as CSARQSYGYTF.

V gene TRBV3-1 combines with J gene TRBJ1-6, with TRBD1 as a possible D gene (5 bases). Trimming removed 1 base at V and 10 bases at J, with 14 bases between. CDR3 size: 15 residues. Germline CDR1 LGHDT, CDR2 YNNKEL (reference sequence). CDR3 DNA sequence: TGTGCCAGCAGCCAAGCGTCGGGCAAGGGGTCACCCCTCCACTTT. The encoded protein is CASSQASGKGSPLHF.

This clonotype was seen a few times. Here the CDR3 DNA reads TGCAGTGCTAGAGATCCCGGACAGGGGGTTGGAAACACCATATATTTT. Residues: CSARDPGQGVGNTIYF. V and J are TRBV20-1 and TRBJ1-3, with 10 bases fitting TRBD1. This CDR3 comprises 16 residues. V was clipped by 0 bases and J by 3 bases; unmatched bases: 5. The germline gives CDR1 DFQATT, CDR2 SNEGSKA (reference sequence).

CDR3 bases: TGTGCCAGCAGCGCGCGGGGGGGCCGGGAGGTCGGGGAGCTGTTTTTT. Encoded protein: CASSARGGREVGELFF. This chain uses TRBV9 with TRBJ2-2, with 9 bases lining up with TRBD2. Germline CDR1 reads SGDLS; CDR2 reads YYNGEE. J was trimmed by 7 bases and V by 3 bases; bases with no gene match: 10. This CDR3 spans 16 amino acids.

This clonotype was detected only a few times. The rearrangement uses TRBV28 and TRBJ2-5; unclear D gene. CDR3 length: 14 amino acids. Germline V gene sequence: CDR1 MDHEN, CDR2 SYDVKM. V lost 1 base and J 5 bases, leaving 11 bases between the germline ends. The DNA for the CDR3 is TGTGCCAGCAGTTTATCCCCGATGGGGGAGACCCAGTACTTC. This gives the protein CASSLSPMGETQYF.

This chain links TRBV7-6 with TRBJ2-2; D might be TRBD1 (5 bases). Germline V gene lookup returns CDR1 SGHVS and CDR2 FNYEAQ. The CDR3 length is 15 residues. V was clipped by 5 bases and J by 5 bases, with 15 bases between them. The CDR3 sequence: CASSPRQPGTGELFF. DNA for the CDR3: TGTGCCAGCAGCCCCCGACAGCCTGGGACCGGGGAGCTGTTTTTT.

This clonotype has more than one count but fewer than ten. V usage is TRBV20-1 and J usage is TRBJ2-4; D is undetermined. This CDR3 spans 10 amino acids. V lost 4 bases and J lost 5, with 3 bases in between. Germline values: CDR1 DFQATT, CDR2 SNEGSKA (reference sequence). The CDR3 sequence is CSAIQNIQYF. Here the CDR3 DNA reads TGCAGTGCTATCCAAAACATTCAGTACTTC.

J is TRBJ2-5 and V is TRBV5-1, with 10 bases fitting TRBD2. CDR3 length equals 16 residues. Per germline, CDR1 SGHRS and CDR2 YFSETQ. Trimming removed 0 bases from V and 2 bases from J; junction bases left unmatched: 4. The DNA for the CDR3 is TGCGCCAGCAGCTTGGTTGGAGCGGGGGGGCAAGAGACCCAGTACTTC. It codes for CASSLVGAGGQETQYF.

The chain joins TRBV7-2 to TRBJ2-7; D is unresolved. This CDR3 has 16 amino acids. Germline V gives CDR1 SGHTA, CDR2 FQGNSA. Trimming removed 1 base from V and 0 bases from J, with 13 bases in between. CDR3 protein: CASSLGFQQSSYEQYF. CDR3 nucleotides: TGTGCCAGCAGCTTAGGATTTCAGCAGAGCTCCTACGAGCAGTACTTC.

This clonotype showed up just a few times. This sequence joins TRBV7-9 and TRBJ2-3; no clear D. V lost 1 base and J lost 1, with 9 bases in between. The CDR3 sequence is 15 residues long. CDR1 is SEHNR and CDR2 is FQNEAQ in the germline V gene (reference sequence). The CDR3 bases are TGTGCCAGCAGCTTAGGTACCCATCGCACAGATACGCAGTATTTT. This codes for CASSLGTHRTDTQYF.

This clonotype was picked up a small number of times. V usage is TRBV12-3 or TRBV12-4 and J usage is TRBJ2-1, with 10 bases that match TRBD2. The CDR3 has 15 amino acids. The J segment lost 5 bases and the V segment lost 3 bases, leaving 4 bases of the junction unmatched. The CDR3 nucleotides read TGTGCCAGCAGTTTCGGAGCGGGGGGGGACAATGAGCAGTTCTTC. As protein: CASSFGAGGDNEQFF.

This clonotype was seen at least ten times. The genes are TRBV7-9 and TRBJ1-1; maybe TRBD1 (5 bases). Germline V CDR1 and CDR2: SEHNR, FQNEAQ (reference sequence). The CDR3 runs to 14 residues. Trimming shortened V by 5 bases and J by 4 bases, and 14 bases separated the two germline ends. Here the CDR3 reads CASSPGTPGTEAFF. CDR3 in DNA: TGTGCCAGCAGCCCAGGGACCCCGGGCACTGAAGCTTTCTTT.

V is TRBV29-1 and J is TRBJ1-1; the match to TRBD1 covers 8 bases. Germline values: CDR1 SQVTM, CDR2 ANQGSEA. The trim removed 6 bases at V and 3 bases at J, leaving 3 bases unmatched. CDR3 length: 12 amino acids. The CDR3 nucleotides read TGCAGCGTGCACAGGGGGGACACTGAAGCTTTCTTT. Its protein product is CSVHRGDTEAFF.

V and J are TRBV4-1 and TRBJ2-1; 10 bases line up with TRBD2. The CDR3 is made up of 16 amino acids. V lost 2 bases, J lost 5 bases, and 6 bases stayed unmatched. Germline CDR1 and CDR2: MGHRA and YSYEKL. CDR3 protein: CASSQSGGASDNEQFF. The CDR3 DNA follows: TGCGCCAGCAGCCAAAGCGGGGGGGCTTCCGACAATGAGCAGTTCTTC.

The chain recombines TRBV5-6 with TRBJ1-2, with D hard to call. Germline V gene sequence: CDR1 SGHDT, CDR2 YYEEEE. This CDR3 is 11 amino acids long. V was shortened by 2 bases and J by 6 bases, with 5 bases between the two germline ends. The CDR3 sequence is CASSFYDGYTF. CDR3 bases: TGTGCCAGCAGCTTTTATGATGGCTACACCTTC.

This clonotype came up a few times. The V and J genes are TRBV25-1 and TRBJ1-1; D is undetermined. Germline loops: CDR1 MGHDK, CDR2 SYGVNS. CDR3 length: 12 amino acids. V lost 1 base, J lost 2 bases, and 2 bases lay in between. The CDR3 spells CASSEFNTEAFF. CDR3 bases: TGTGCCAGCAGTGAATTTAACACTGAAGCTTTCTTT. Complete variable domain (other parts from reference TRBV25-1 and TRBJ1-1): EADIYQTPRYLVIGTGKKITLECSQTMGHDKMYWYQQDPGMELHLIHYSYGVNSTEKGDLSSESTVSRIRTEHFPLTLESARPSHTSQYLCASSEFNTEAFFGQGTRLTVV.

The chain links TRBV28 to TRBJ2-5; 7 positions agree with TRBD1. The CDR3 spans 14 residues. V lost 6 bases, J lost 5 bases, and 9 bases stayed unmatched. Germline CDR1 and CDR2: MDHEN and SYDVKM. This CDR3 reads CASSQTGKKETQYF. CDR3 DNA: TGTGCCAGCAGCCAGACAGGGAAGAAGGAGACCCAGTACTTC.

V and J are TRBV12-3 or TRBV12-4 and TRBJ1-1, with unresolved D. The V gene lost 6 bases and the J gene lost 7 bases, with 15 bases spanning the gap. The CDR3 spans 13 residues. The CDR3 spells CASSPAYSDEAFF. In DNA, the CDR3 is TGTGCCAGCAGCCCGGCCTACTCCGATGAAGCTTTCTTT.